This entry describes one TCR beta chain. Its specificity is unknown. Germline V lookup: CDR1 MGHRA, CDR2 YSYEKL. There are 15 residues in the CDR3. V shed 0 bases and J shed 3 bases, with 12 bases lying between them. Only in-frame clones appear in the TCRdb table, and some are missing; sequencing was by immunoSEQ multiplex PCR. The sample lists 15,000 to 20,000 clones, around three quarters seen once, with 16% in the top ten. The data stem from a study of OX40 agonist ivuxolimab in advanced cancers. Study overall: Given to patients was ivuxolimab, an agonistic anti-OX40 (CD134) antibody. Study conclusions and caveats: CD8+ T cells showed, on average, more clonal expansion than CD4+ cells.

The material sequenced was CD4+ or CD8+ T cells sorted from blood, taken in a trial of the OX40 agonist ivuxolimab. This clonotype originated in an adult with an advanced solid tumor such as melanoma, head and neck, liver or kidney cancer. The chain couples TRBV4-1 to TRBJ2-7, with D perhaps matching TRBD1 (5 bases). Here the CDR3 reads CASSQDRQGNYEQYF. CDR3 sequence (DNA): TGCGCCAGCAGCCAAGATCGGCAGGGCAACTACGAGCAGTACTTC.